This T cell receptor (beta chain) was captured by sequencing in a study of T cell repertoires in cytomegalovirus infection. Study findings and constraints: Using cumulative public TCR beta family frequency, the authors identified those who carried CMV together with the relevant HLA.

Of note for this clonotype: Antigen specificity is unknown.

The trim removed 6 bases at V and 0 bases at J, leaving 5 bases unmatched. Germline CDR1 SNHLY, CDR2 FYNNEI. The CDR3 has 15 amino acids. One entry per CDR3 protein results from TCRdb running MiXCR on the reads. The sample holds under 800,000 distinct CDR3 sequences, roughly 26% seen once. V usage is TRBV2 and J usage is TRBJ2-1, with 7 bases that match TRBD1. This sequence originates from a human donor in good health (CMV status not recorded). Some clones in this sample may be carry-over from other donors' samples. Sequences were obtained from CD8+ T cells from PBMCs. CDR3 DNA: TGTGCCAGCAGGGTAAGGGACAGCTCCTACAATGAGCAGTTCTTC. As protein: CASRVRDSSYNEQFF.